This is a list of T cell receptor beta chains from one sample in a study of T-cell memory formation after mild COVID-19. TCRdb reprocessed the 5' RACE reads with MiXCR, giving one entry per CDR3 protein. The table shows some 280,000 distinct CDR3 sequences, with roughly 17% occurring only once. The specimen sequenced was PBMCs or a T cell subset sorted from them (not recorded which). The receptors stem from a man aged 18 to 30 who had mild COVID-19 (a few samples of this study predate the infection). Cell type and time point are not known. Each CDR3 is given with its conserved first and last residue. The D gene is left open where the match is weak. Some rows have no size entry. The others give once, few or many, or a class for an expanded clone.

d_call | clone_size | j_call | v_call | cdr3_nt | cdr3_aa
. | . | TRBJ2-3 | TRBV11-2 | TGTGCCAGCAGCTTAGGAGTGACAACATACACAGATACGCAGTATTTT | CASSLGVTTYTDTQYF
TRBD1 | few | TRBJ1-2 | TRBV7-9 | TGTGCCAGCAGCTGGGGACAGTCCCCTGGCTACACCTTC | CASSWGQSPGYTF
TRBD2 | . | TRBJ2-7 | TRBV19 | TGTGCCAGTAGTGCGGGGACTAGCGGGGACGTCTACGAGCAGTACTTC | CASSAGTSGDVYEQYF
TRBD2 | few | TRBJ2-3 | TRBV5-1 | TGCGCCAGCAGCTTCGAGCGGGGGAGCACAGATACGCAGTATTTT | CASSFERGSTDTQYF
. | . | TRBJ2-1 | TRBV10-1 | TGCGCCAGCAGTGAGTCGGGGCGGGGTGAGCAGTTCTTC | CASSESGRGEQFF
TRBD2 | few | TRBJ2-1 | TRBV24-1 | TGTGCCACCGGCCGGAGCGGGCGGGGGACTAACAATGAGCAGTTCTTC | CATGRSGRGTNNEQFF
. | few | TRBJ1-2 | TRBV7-9 | TGTGCCAGCAGCCACCGGGCGACGGATGGCTACACCTTC | CASSHRATDGYTF
. | . | TRBJ2-3 | TRBV3-1 | TGTGCCAGCAGCCAAGATTGGCTTCCCCGGCAGCAAGATACGCAGTATTTT | CASSQDWLPRQQDTQYF
TRBD1 | few | TRBJ1-2 | TRBV4-1 | TGCGCCAGCAGCCTCATCCGGGACAGGGGGAACTATGGCTACACCTTC | CASSLIRDRGNYGYTF
TRBD1 | . | TRBJ2-5 | TRBV10-3 | TGTGCCATCAGTGAGTCACAGGGGGCCCGGGGAGAGACCCAGTACTTC | CAISESQGARGETQYF
. | . | TRBJ2-3 | TRBV5-4 | TGTGCCAGCAGCCCCCAAAACCTCAGAGATACGCAGTATTTT | CASSPQNLRDTQYF
. | many | TRBJ2-7 | TRBV29-1 | TGCAGCGTTGACCAGGACAACTCCTACGAGCAGTACTTC | CSVDQDNSYEQYF